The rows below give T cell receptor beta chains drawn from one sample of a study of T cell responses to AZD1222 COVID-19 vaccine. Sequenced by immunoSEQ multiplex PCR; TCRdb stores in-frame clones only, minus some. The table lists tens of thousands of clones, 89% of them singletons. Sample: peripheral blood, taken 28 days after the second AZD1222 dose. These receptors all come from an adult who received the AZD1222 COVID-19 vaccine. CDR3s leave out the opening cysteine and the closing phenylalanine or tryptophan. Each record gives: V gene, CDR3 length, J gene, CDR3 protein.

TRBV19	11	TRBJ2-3	ASSGGEADTQY
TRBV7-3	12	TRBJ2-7	ASSPSGMDNEQY
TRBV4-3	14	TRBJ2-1	ASSQDTGGSYNEQF
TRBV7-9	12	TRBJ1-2	ASSSSRGYYGYT
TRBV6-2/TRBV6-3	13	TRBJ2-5	ASSWRSSGSETQY
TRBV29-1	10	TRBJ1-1	SVVAGHLEAF
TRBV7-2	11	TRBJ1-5	ASSPLPPSAQH
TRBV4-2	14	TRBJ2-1	ASSQLGTSVYNEQF
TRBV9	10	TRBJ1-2	ASRDKIRGYT
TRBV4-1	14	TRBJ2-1	ASSQGQGFSYNEQF
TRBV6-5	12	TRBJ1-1	ASPMGTGSLEAF
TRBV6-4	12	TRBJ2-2	ASSPQGLVGELF
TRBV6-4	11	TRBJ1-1	ASRAQGAPEAF
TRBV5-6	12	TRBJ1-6	ASSFGTGNSPLH
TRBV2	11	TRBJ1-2	ASPGQGRYGYT
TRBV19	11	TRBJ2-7	ASSIRSTTEQY